A selection of T cell receptor beta chains follows, all from one sample in a study of blood T cell repertoires in COVID-19. The protocol was immunoSEQ multiplex PCR, while the TCRdb copy is restricted to in-frame clones and leaves out a portion. The sample lists 120,000 or so clones; approximately 90% were seen once. The sequenced sample was peripheral blood. Receptor source: a woman between 45 and 60 years old with acute or convalescent COVID-19. The CDR3 runs from the conserved cysteine through the conserved F or W. A D gene is named only where the DNA matches it firmly. A clone size is listed for some rows: how often the clone was seen (once, few, many), or a class if it is expanded.

V	size	J	D	CDR3	DNA
TRBV29-1	NA	TRBJ1-3	TRBD1	CSVATGKKVDDTIYF	TGCAGCGTTGCGACAGGGAAGAAGGTCGACGACACCATATATTTT
TRBV30	once	TRBJ1-4	NA	CAWAREEEKLFF	TGTGCCTGGGCCCGGGAGGAGGAAAAACTGTTTTTT
TRBV12-3/TRBV12-4	NA	TRBJ1-2	NA	CASSTVVDGYTF	TGTGCCAGCAGCACAGTCGTCGATGGCTACACCTTC
TRBV7-2	NA	TRBJ2-5	TRBD1	CASSSGTGGQETQYF	TGTGCCAGCAGCTCCGGGACAGGCGGCCAAGAGACCCAGTACTTC
TRBV29-1	NA	TRBJ2-2	NA	CSVQGYTGELFF	TGCAGCGTACAGGGTTACACCGGGGAGCTGTTTTTT
TRBV2	NA	TRBJ2-7	NA	CASSEGGGVVEQYF	TGTGCCAGCAGTGAAGGTGGCGGTGTGGTGGAGCAGTACTTC
TRBV19	once	TRBJ2-1	TRBD2	CASSSTSGSYNEQFF	TGTGCCAGTAGTTCCACTAGCGGGAGCTACAATGAGCAGTTCTTC
TRBV11-2	NA	TRBJ2-3	TRBD2	CASSLGAAGGPTDTQYF	TGTGCCAGCAGCTTAGGGGCAGCGGGAGGGCCCACAGATACGCAGTATTTT
TRBV28	few	TRBJ1-6	NA	CASSLLSGSYNSPLHF	TGTGCCAGCAGTTTATTGTCAGGGTCCTATAATTCACCCCTCCACTTT
TRBV3-1/TRBV3-2	NA	TRBJ2-3	NA	CASSQGGSRTDTQYF	TGTGCCAGCAGCCAAGGTGGGAGTAGGACAGATACGCAGTATTTT
TRBV9	NA	TRBJ1-1	TRBD1	CASSVAGGYRADTEAFF	TGTGCCAGCAGCGTTGCAGGGGGCTATAGGGCAGACACTGAAGCTTTCTTT
TRBV18	NA	TRBJ2-1	NA	CASSPFKAVSGNEQFF	TGTGCCAGCTCACCATTCAAAGCGGTTAGTGGGAATGAGCAGTTCTTC
TRBV7-9	NA	TRBJ2-1	NA	CASSLRQTGDNEQFF	TGTGCCAGCAGCTTGAGGCAAACGGGGGACAATGAGCAGTTCTTC
TRBV11-2	once	TRBJ1-4	TRBD1	CASSDYGRTGGEKLFF	TGTGCCAGCAGCGATTACGGCAGGACAGGGGGCGAAAAACTGTTTTTT
TRBV9	NA	TRBJ2-7	NA	CASSVEAGPYEQYF	TGTGCCAGCAGCGTAGAGGCAGGGCCTTACGAGCAGTACTTC
TRBV6-6	NA	TRBJ2-1	TRBD1	CASSPSGQGMRSYNEQFF	TGTGCCAGCAGTCCATCCGGACAGGGCATGAGGTCCTACAATGAGCAGTTCTTC
TRBV11-3	NA	TRBJ2-6	TRBD2	CASSPGGEAGANVLTF	TGTGCCAGCAGCCCCGGGGGGGAGGCTGGGGCCAACGTCCTGACTTTC
TRBV7-9	NA	TRBJ1-4	TRBD1	CASSLVRTGVPEKLFF	TGTGCCAGCAGCTTAGTCCGGACAGGGGTTCCCGAAAAACTGTTTTTT
TRBV10-2	NA	TRBJ1-5	TRBD1	CASSGQGNNQPQHF	TGCGCCAGCAGTGGACAGGGAAACAATCAGCCCCAGCATTTT
TRBV7-8	NA	TRBJ2-2	TRBD2	CASSLGVTSGRQTGELFF	TGTGCCAGCAGCTTAGGGGTTACTAGCGGGAGACAGACCGGGGAGCTGTTTTTT
TRBV3-1/TRBV3-2	NA	TRBJ1-2	TRBD1	CASSQVNRGWSGYTF	TGTGCCAGCAGCCAAGTCAACAGGGGCTGGAGCGGCTACACCTTC
TRBV29-1	few	TRBJ1-1	NA	CSAKTGTMNTEAFF	TGCAGCGCTAAAACAGGGACCATGAACACTGAAGCTTTCTTT
TRBV6-5	NA	TRBJ2-5	TRBD2	CASRPLAGGQETQYF	TGTGCCAGCAGACCTCTAGCGGGAGGGCAAGAGACCCAGTACTTC
TRBV6-6	NA	TRBJ1-1	NA	CAHGSANTEAFF	TGTGCCCATGGGAGTGCCAACACTGAAGCTTTCTTT
TRBV28	NA	TRBJ2-7	NA	CASSGQQGSYEQYF	TGTGCCAGCAGCGGGCAGCAGGGCTCCTACGAGCAGTACTTC
TRBV3-1/TRBV3-2	NA	TRBJ2-1	TRBD2	CASSLRTSGGNEQFF	TGTGCCAGCAGCCTCCGGACTAGCGGGGGCAATGAGCAGTTCTTC